This T cell receptor beta chain was sequenced during a study of response to subunit inactivated influenza vaccine. One entry per CDR3 protein, called by TCRdb with MiXCR from the RT-PCR reads. The data hold fewer than 200,000 distinct CDR3 sequences, with around 8.8% observed a single time. With V trimmed by 4 bases and J by 4 bases, 15 bases remained unmatched. Germline loops: CDR1 SEHNR, CDR2 FQNEAQ (reference sequence). This CDR3 has 17 amino acids. The clonotype was recovered from a man aged 50 or older who received an inactivated influenza vaccine. This rearrangement joins TRBV7-9 to TRBJ2-7, with 8 bases matching TRBD1. The sequences come from non-naive T cells sorted from PBMCs, collected on the day of vaccination. CDR3 coding DNA: TGTGCCAGCAGCTCGAGCCGAGACAGGGGCGTTGGATACGAGCAGTACTTC. Its protein is CASSSSRDRGVGYEQYF.